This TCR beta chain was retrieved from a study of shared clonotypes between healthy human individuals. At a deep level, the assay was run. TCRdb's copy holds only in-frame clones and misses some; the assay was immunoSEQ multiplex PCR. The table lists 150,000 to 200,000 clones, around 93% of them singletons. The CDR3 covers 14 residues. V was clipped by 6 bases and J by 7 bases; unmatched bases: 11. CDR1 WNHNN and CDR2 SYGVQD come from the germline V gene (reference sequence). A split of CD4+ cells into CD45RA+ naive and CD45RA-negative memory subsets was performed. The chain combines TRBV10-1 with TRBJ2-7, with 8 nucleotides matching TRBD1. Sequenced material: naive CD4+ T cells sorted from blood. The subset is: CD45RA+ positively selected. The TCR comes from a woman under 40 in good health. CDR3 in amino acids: CASSPTDRVGEQYF. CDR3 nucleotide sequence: TGCGCCAGCAGCCCTACGGACAGGGTCGGGGAGCAGTACTTC.